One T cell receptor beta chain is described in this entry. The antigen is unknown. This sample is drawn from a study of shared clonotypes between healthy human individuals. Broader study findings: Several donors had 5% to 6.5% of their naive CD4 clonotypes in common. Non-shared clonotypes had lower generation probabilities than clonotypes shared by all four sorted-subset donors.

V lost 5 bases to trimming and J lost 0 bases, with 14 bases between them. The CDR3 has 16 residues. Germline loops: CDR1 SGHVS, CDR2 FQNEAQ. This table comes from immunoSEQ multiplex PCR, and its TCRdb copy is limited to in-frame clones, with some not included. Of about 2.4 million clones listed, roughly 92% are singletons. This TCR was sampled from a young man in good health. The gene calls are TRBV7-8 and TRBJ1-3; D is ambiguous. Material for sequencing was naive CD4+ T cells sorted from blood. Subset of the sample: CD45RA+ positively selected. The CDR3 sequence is CASSRLRGDSGNTIYF. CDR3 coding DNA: TGTGCCAGCAGCAGACTTCGGGGAGACTCTGGAAACACCATATATTTT.